This T cell receptor (beta chain) came from a study of T cell changes during pregnancy in multiple sclerosis. Some clones are missing from TCRdb's copy, which holds only in-frame ones; the method was immunoSEQ multiplex PCR. The sample lists tens of thousands of clones, approximately 90% occurring once. V lost 4 bases and J lost 5; bases outside the gene matches: 8. The CDR3 has 14 residues. Germline CDR1 and CDR2: SGHDT and YYEEEE. The V call is TRBV5-6, the J call TRBJ1-1; 7 positions match TRBD1. The clonotype was recovered from a female donor in good health, enrolled as a control in a pregnancy study. The source was peripheral blood, collected in the second trimester of pregnancy. CDR3 region: CASSETGRRTEAFF. The CDR3 nucleotides read TGTGCCAGCAGCGAGACAGGGCGGCGGACTGAAGCTTTCTTT.